This T cell receptor beta chain comes out of a study of shared clonotypes between healthy human individuals. Study-level findings and limits: Sampling was confined to blood; repertoires within tissues likely differ.

Using approximately 200 ng DNA, 30,000 or so T cell genomes, the sorted-subset replicate PCRs were run. The table came from immunoSEQ multiplex PCR; TCRdb's copy has only in-frame clones and leaves some out. The repertoire holds about 2 million clones, with 85% to 95% as singletons. Per germline, CDR1 GTSNPN and CDR2 SVGIG (reference sequence). V was shortened by 2 bases and J by 6 bases, with 14 bases between the two germline ends. The CDR3 totals 14 residues. About this clone: Its specificity is unknown.

The receptor was derived from a man in his late teens or twenties in good health. The sequencing sample was made of naive CD4+ T cells sorted from blood. Specified subset: CD45RA+ positively selected. V gene TRBV30 combines with J gene TRBJ2-1, with D perhaps TRBD2 (6 bases). CDR3 in DNA: TGTGCCTGGAGTACGACTAGTTGGCGCAATGAGCAGTTCTTC. Translation gives CAWSTTSWRNEQFF.